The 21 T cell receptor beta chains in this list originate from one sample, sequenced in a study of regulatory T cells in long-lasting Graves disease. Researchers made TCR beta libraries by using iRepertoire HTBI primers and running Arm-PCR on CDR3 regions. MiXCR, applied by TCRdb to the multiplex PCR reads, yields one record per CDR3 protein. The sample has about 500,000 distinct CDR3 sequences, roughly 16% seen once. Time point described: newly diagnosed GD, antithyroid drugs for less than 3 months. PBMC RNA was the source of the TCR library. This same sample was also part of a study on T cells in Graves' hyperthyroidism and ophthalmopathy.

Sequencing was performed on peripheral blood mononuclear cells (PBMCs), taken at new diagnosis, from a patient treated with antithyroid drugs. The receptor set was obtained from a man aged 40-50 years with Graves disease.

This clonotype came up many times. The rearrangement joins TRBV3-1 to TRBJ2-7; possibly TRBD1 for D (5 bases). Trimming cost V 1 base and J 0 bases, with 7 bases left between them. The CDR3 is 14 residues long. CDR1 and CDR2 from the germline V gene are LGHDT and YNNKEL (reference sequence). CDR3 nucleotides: TGTGCCAGCAGCCAAGGACAGAACTCCTACGAGCAGTACTTC. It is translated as CASSQGQNSYEQYF.

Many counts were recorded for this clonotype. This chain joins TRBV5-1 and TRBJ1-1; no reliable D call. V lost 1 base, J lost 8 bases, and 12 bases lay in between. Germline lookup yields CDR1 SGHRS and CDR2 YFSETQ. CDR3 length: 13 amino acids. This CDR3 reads CASSLRTVGEAFF. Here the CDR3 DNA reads TGCGCCAGCAGCTTGCGGACGGTGGGGGAAGCTTTCTTT.

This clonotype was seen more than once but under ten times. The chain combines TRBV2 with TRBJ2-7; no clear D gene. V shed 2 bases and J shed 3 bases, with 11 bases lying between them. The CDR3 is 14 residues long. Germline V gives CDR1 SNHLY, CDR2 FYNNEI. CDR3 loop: CASSEIRRGYEQYF. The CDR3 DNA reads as TGTGCCAGCAGTGAAATCAGAAGAGGCTACGAGCAGTACTTC.

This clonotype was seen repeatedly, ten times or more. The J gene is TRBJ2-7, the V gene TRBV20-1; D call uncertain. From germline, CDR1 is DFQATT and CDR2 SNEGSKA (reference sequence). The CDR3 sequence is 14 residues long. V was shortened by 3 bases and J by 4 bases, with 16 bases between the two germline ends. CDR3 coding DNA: TGCAGTGCTAGTGTGCCCGTAGCTAGTTACGAGCAGTACTTC. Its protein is CSASVPVASYEQYF.

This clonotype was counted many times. CDR3 nucleotide sequence: TGTGCCTGGAGTCATACAGGGTTCTCTGGAAACACCATATATTTT. Its protein is CAWSHTGFSGNTIYF. The rearrangement joins TRBV30 to TRBJ1-3; possible D gene TRBD1, 6 bases. The CDR3 runs 15 residues. V was clipped by 2 bases and J by 0 bases, with 11 bases between them. The germline CDR1 and CDR2 sequences are GTSNPN and SVGIG (reference sequence).

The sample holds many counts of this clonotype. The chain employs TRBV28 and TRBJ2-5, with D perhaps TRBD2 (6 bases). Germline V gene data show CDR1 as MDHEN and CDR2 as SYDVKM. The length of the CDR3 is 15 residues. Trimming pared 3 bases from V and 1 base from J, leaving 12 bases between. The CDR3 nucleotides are TGTGCCAGCAGTTTCTTCCGGGAGCGCCAAGAGACCCAGTACTTC. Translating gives CASSFFRERQETQYF.

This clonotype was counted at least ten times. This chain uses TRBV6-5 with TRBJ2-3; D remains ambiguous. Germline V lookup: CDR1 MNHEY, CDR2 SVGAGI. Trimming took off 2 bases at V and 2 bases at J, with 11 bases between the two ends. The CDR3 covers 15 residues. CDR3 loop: CASSYQPQSTDTQYF. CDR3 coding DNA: TGTGCCAGCAGTTACCAGCCCCAATCCACAGATACGCAGTATTTT.

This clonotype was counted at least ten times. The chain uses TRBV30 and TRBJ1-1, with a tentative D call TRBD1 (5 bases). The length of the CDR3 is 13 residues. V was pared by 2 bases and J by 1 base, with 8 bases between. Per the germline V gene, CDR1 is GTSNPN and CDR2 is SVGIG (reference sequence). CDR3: CAWSMGGNTEAFF. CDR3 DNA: TGTGCCTGGAGTATGGGGGGGAACACTGAAGCTTTCTTT.

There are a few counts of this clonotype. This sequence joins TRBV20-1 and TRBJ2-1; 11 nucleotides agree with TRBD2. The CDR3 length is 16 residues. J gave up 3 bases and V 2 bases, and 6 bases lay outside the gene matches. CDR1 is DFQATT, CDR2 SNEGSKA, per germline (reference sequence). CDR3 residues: CSARQTSGRGYNEQFF. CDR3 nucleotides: TGCAGTGCTAGACAAACTAGCGGGAGAGGCTACAATGAGCAGTTCTTC.

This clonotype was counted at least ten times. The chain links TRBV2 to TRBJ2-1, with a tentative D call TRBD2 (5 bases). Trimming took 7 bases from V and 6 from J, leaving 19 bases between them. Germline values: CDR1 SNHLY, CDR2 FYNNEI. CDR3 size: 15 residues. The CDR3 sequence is CASKREHAGPNEQFF. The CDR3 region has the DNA TGTGCCAGCAAAAGGGAGCACGCGGGCCCCAATGAGCAGTTCTTC.

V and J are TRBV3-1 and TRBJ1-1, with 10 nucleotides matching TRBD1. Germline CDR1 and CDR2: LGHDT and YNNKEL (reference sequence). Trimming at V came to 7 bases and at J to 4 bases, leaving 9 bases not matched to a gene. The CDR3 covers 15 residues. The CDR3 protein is CASTRQGALTTEAFF. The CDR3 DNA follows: TGTGCCAGCACCCGACAGGGGGCGCTGACCACTGAAGCTTTCTTT. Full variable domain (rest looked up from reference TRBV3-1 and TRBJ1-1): DTAVSQTPKYLVTQMGNDKSIKCEQNLGHDTMYWYKQDSKKFLKIMFSYNNKELIINETVPNRFSPKSPDKAHLNLHINSLELGDSAVYFCASTRQGALTTEAFFGQGTRLTVV.

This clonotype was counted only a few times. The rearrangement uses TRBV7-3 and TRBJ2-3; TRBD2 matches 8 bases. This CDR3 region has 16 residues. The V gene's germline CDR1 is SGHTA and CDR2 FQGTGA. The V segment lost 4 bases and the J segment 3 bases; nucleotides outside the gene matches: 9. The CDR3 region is CASSYLGGRTTDTQYF. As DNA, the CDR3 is TGTGCCAGCAGCTATTTAGGCGGGAGGACGACAGATACGCAGTATTTT.

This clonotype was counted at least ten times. CDR3 amino acids: CASSEGRELFF. CDR3 DNA sequence: TGTGCCAGCAGTGAAGGGAGAGAGCTGTTTTTT. This sequence joins TRBV2 and TRBJ2-2; D remains ambiguous. Looked up from germline, CDR1 is SNHLY and CDR2 is FYNNEI. The CDR3 sequence is 11 residues long. Trimming took 1 base from V and 11 from J, leaving 5 bases between them.

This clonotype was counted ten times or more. The CDR3 sequence: CASSLARGWRNTGELFF. DNA of the CDR3: TGTGCCAGCAGCTTAGCGCGGGGGTGGCGGAACACCGGGGAGCTGTTTTTT. This sequence joins TRBV7-2 and TRBJ2-2; the match to TRBD2 covers 7 bases. Per germline, CDR1 SGHTA and CDR2 FQGNSA. The CDR3 contains 17 residues. Trimming at V came to 0 bases and at J to 1 base, leaving 5 bases not matched to a gene. The variable domain in full, with the rest retrieved from reference TRBV7-2 and TRBJ2-2, is GAGVSQSPSNKVTEKGKDVELRCDPISGHTALYWYRQSLGQGLEFLIYFQGNSAPDKSGLPSDRFSAERTGGSVSTLTIQRTQQEDSAVYLCASSLARGWRNTGELFFGEGSRLTVL.

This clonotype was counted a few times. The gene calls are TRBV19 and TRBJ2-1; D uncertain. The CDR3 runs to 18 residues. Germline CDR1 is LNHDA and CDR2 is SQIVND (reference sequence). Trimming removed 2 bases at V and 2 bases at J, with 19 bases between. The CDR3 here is CASSIIVWAKGTYNEQFF. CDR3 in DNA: TGTGCCAGTAGTATAATCGTCTGGGCTAAAGGGACCTACAATGAGCAGTTCTTC.

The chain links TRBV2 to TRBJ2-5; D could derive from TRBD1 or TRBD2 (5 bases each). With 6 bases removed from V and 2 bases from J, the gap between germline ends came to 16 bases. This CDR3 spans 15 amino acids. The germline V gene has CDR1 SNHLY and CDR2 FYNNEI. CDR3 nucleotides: TGTGCCAGCAGCCCCCCGGGACGTCCGCAAGAGACCCAGTACTTC. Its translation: CASSPPGRPQETQYF.

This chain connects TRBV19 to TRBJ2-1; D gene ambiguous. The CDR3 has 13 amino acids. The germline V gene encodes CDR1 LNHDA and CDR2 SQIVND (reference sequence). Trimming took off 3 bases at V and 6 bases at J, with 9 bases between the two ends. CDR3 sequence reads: CASSMNFFNEQFF. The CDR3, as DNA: TGTGCCAGTAGTATGAACTTCTTCAATGAGCAGTTCTTC.

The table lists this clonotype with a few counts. The CDR3 coding sequence is TGCGCCAGCAGCCAGGGACTAGCGGCAAACATTCAGTACTTC. Protein sequence: CASSQGLAANIQYF. V gene TRBV5-1 combines with J gene TRBJ2-4; TRBD2 aligns across 11 bases. The CDR3 extends over 14 amino acids. J gave up 6 bases and V 4 bases, and 3 bases lay outside the gene matches. Germline loops: CDR1 SGHRS, CDR2 YFSETQ.

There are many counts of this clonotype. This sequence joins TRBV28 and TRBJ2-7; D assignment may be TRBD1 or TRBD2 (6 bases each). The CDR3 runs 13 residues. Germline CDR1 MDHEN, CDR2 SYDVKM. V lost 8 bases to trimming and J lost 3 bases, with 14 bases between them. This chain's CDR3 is CASRGGQHYEQYF. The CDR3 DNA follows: TGTGCCAGCCGAGGGGGGCAGCACTACGAGCAGTACTTC.

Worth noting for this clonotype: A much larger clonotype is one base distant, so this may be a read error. CDR3 residues: CASSHSIGAGGSYNEQFF. CDR3 bases: TGTGCCAGCAGTCACTCGATCGGGGCGGGAGGCTCCTACAATGAGCAGTTCTTC. The V gene is TRBV6-5, the J gene TRBJ2-1; 8 bases are shared with TRBD2. Germline V gene lookup returns CDR1 MNHEY and CDR2 SVGAGI. The CDR3 spans 18 residues.

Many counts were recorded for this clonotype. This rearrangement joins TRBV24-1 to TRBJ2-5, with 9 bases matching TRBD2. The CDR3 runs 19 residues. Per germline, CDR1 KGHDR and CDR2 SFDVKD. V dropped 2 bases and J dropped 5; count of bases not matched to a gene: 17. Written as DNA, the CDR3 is TGTGCCACCAGTGATTCAAGGGGAGGGGCGGGAGGGCCTTGGGAGACCCAGTACTTC. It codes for CATSDSRGGAGGPWETQYF.